This T cell receptor (beta chain) emerged from a study of blood T cell repertoires in COVID-19. The overall study: From T cells, B-cell-depleted T cells, or PBMCs came the material, which was cDNA or gDNA.

From germline, CDR1 is LNHDA and CDR2 SQIVND (reference sequence). CDR3 length: 14 amino acids. The junction had 9 bases not matched to a gene; V was cut back by 8 bases and J by 5 bases. Produced via immunoSEQ multiplex PCR; TCRdb's table is partial and in-frame only. The repertoire has roughly 250,000 clones, roughly 89% of them found once; the top ten carry under 0.95%. Input material: peripheral blood. This clonotype was sampled from a man aged 30 to 39 with acute or convalescent COVID-19. V and J are TRBV19 and TRBJ2-3, with 8 nucleotides matching TRBD1. CDR3 protein: CASASGTGKDTQYF. CDR3 bases: TGTGCCAGTGCCTCAGGGACAGGTAAAGATACGCAGTATTTT.